A single T cell receptor (beta chain) is shown here with its context. Its antigen is as yet unknown. The data are from a study of T cell repertoires in cytomegalovirus infection. Study as a whole: HLA-B-restricted CMV epitopes that are well studied, plus recently identified HLA-C-restricted ones, were used by the study. Public TCR beta signatures were indicative of both CMV infection and a matching HLA type.

TCRdb independently ran MiXCR on the reads; one entry per CDR3 protein. The table has roughly 570,000 distinct CDR3 sequences, over 35% seen once. Findings and limits, study-wide: Clonotype analysis showed dominance of the ex vivo response by HLA-C-restricted CMV-specific TCR beta clonotypes.

Germline assignment: CDR1 LNHDA and CDR2 SQIVND (reference sequence). The CDR3 totals 15 residues. The V gene end was trimmed by 7 bases and the J gene end by 2 bases; junction bases not matched to a gene: 9. The chain combines TRBV19 with TRBJ2-5; 8 bases are a match to TRBD2. The sequence came from a human donor in good health (CMV status not recorded). Some clones in this sample may be carry-over from other donors' samples. Source: cultured PBMCs, taken from culture after CMV antigen stimulation. CDR3 in DNA: TGTGCCAGTACCCGGACGACTAGCGAACAAGAGACCCAGTACTTC. Translation: CASTRTTSEQETQYF.